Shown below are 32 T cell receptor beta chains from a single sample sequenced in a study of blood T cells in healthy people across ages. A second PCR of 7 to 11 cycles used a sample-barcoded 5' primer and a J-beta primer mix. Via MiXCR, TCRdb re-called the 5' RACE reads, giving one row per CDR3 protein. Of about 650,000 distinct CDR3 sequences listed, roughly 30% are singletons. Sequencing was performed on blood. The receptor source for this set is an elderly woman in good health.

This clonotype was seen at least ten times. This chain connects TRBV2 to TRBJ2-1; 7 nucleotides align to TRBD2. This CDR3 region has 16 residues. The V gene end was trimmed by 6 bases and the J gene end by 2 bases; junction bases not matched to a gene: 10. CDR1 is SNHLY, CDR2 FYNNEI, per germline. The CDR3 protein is CASRALGGNPYNEQFF. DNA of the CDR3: TGTGCCAGCAGGGCCCTGGGAGGGAACCCCTACAATGAGCAGTTCTTC.

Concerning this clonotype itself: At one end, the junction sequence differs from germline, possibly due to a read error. CDR3 in DNA: TGTGCCAACAGCGTAGGGTGGGGGCTCACAGATACGCAGTATTTT. It translates to CANSVGWGLTDTQYF. V gene TRBV9 combines with J gene TRBJ2-3; weak D call: TRBD1 (6 bases). The CDR3 consists of 15 residues. The germline gives CDR1 SGDLS, CDR2 YYNGEE.

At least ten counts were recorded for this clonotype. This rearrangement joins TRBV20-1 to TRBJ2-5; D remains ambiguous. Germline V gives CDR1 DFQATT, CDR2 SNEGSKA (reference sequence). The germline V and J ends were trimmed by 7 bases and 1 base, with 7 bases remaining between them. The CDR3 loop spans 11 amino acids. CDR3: CSVLTQETQYF. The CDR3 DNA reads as TGCAGTGTACTCACCCAAGAGACCCAGTACTTC.

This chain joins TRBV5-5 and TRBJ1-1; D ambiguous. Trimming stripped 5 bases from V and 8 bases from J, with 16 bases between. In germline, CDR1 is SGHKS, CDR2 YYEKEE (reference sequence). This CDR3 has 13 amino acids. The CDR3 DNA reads TGTGCCAGCAGGTTTTTGGGATTCTCAGAAGCTTTCTTT. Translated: CASRFLGFSEAFF.

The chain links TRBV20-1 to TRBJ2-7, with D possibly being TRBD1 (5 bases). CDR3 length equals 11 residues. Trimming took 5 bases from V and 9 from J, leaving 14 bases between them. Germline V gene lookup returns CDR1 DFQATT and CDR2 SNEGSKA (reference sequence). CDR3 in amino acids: CSAFDSPRQYF. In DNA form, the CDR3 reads TGCAGTGCTTTTGACAGCCCCCGGCAGTACTTC.

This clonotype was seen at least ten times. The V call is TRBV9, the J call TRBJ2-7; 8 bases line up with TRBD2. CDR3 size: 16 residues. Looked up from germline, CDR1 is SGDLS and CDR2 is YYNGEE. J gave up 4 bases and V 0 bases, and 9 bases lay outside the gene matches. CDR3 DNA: TGTGCCAGCAGCGTAGACGCGGGGGGCCGTAGATACGAGCAGTACTTC. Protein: CASSVDAGGRRYEQYF.

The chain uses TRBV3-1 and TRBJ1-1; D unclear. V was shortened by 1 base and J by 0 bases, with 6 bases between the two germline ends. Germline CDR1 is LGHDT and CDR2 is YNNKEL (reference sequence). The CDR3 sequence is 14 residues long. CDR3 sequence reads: CASSQGNLNTEAFF. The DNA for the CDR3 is TGTGCCAGCAGCCAAGGCAACCTGAACACTGAAGCTTTCTTT.

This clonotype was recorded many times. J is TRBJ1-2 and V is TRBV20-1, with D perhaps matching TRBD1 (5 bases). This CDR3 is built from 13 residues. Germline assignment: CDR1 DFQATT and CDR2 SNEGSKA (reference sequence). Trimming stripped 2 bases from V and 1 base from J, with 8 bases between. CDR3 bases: TGCAGTGCTAGAACAGGCCTTAACTATGGCTACACCTTC. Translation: CSARTGLNYGYTF.

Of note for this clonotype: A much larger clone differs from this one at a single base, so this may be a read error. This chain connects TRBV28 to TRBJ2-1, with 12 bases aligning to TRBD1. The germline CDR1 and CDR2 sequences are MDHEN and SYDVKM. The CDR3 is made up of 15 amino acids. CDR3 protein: CTNSRGGQGANEQFF. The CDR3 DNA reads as TGTACCAACTCAAGGGGGGGACAGGGGGCCAATGAGCAGTTCTTC.

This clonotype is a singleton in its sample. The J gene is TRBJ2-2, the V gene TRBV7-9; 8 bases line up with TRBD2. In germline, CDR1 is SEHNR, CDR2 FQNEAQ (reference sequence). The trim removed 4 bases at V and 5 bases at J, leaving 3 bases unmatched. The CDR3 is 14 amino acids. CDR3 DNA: TGTGCCAGCAGCTCACTAGCGGCTACCGGGGAGCTGTTTTTT. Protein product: CASSSLAATGELFF.

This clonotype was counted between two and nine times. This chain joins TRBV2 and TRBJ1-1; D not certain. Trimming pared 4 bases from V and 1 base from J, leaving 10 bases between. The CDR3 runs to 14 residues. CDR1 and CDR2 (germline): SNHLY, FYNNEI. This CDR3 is CASSVRVGNTEAFF. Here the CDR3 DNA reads TGTGCCAGCAGTGTAAGGGTAGGGAACACTGAAGCTTTCTTT.

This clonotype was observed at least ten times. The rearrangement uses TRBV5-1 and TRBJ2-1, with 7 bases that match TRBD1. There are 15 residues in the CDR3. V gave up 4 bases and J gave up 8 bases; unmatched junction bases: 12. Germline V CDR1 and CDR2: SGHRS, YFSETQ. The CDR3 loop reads CASSVDRDGLDEQFF. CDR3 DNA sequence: TGCGCCAGCAGCGTCGACAGGGACGGTCTCGATGAGCAGTTCTTC.

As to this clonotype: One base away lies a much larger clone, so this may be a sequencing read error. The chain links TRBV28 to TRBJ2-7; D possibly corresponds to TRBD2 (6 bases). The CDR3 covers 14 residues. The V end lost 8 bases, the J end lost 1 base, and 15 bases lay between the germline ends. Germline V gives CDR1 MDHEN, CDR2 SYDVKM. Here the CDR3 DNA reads TGTGCCAGCTGCCGCGGGACGTTATCCTACGAGCAGTACTTC. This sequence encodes CASCRGTLSYEQYF.

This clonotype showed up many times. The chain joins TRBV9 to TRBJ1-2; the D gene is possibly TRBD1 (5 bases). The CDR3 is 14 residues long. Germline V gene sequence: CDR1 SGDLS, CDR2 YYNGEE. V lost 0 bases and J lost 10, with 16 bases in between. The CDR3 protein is CASSVGGSQETYTF. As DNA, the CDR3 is TGTGCCAGCAGCGTAGGGGGGAGTCAGGAGACCTACACCTTC.

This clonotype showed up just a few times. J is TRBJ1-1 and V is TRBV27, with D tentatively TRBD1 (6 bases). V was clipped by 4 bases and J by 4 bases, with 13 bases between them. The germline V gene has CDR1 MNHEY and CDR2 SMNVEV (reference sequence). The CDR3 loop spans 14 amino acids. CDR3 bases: TGTGCCAGCAGTTCTGGGGGCCCGGCCACTGAAGCTTTCTTT. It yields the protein CASSSGGPATEAFF.

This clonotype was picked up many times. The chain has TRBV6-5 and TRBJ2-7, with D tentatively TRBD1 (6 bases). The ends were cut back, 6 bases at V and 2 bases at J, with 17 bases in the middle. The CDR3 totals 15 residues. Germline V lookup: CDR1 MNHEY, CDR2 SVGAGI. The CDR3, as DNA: TGTGCCAGCAGGGTCACAGGGAGTCCGACCTACGAGCAGTACTTC. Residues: CASRVTGSPTYEQYF.

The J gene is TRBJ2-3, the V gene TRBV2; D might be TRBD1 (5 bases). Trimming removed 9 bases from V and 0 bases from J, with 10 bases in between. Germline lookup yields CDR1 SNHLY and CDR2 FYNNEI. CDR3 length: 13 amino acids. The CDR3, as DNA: TGTGCCAGGGGGCTGGGCAGCACAGATACGCAGTATTTT. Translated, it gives CARGLGSTDTQYF.

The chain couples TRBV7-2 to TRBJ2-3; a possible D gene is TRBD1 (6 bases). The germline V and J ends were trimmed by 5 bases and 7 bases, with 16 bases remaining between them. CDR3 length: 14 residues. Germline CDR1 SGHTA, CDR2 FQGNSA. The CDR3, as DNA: TGTGCCAGCAGCCTGTTGACAGGCCCAAATACGCAGTATTTT. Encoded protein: CASSLLTGPNTQYF. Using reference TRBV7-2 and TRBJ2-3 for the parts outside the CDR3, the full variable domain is GAGVSQSPSNKVTEKGKDVELRCDPISGHTALYWYRQSLGQGLEFLIYFQGNSAPDKSGLPSDRFSAERTGGSVSTLTIQRTQQEDSAVYLCASSLLTGPNTQYFGPGTRLTVL.

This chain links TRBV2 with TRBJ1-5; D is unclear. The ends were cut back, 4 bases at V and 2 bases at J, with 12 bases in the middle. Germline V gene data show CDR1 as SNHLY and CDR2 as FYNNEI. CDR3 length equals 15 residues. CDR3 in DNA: TGTGCCAGCAGTGGGGGAGTGCTACGCAATCAGCCCCAGCATTTT. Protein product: CASSGGVLRNQPQHF.

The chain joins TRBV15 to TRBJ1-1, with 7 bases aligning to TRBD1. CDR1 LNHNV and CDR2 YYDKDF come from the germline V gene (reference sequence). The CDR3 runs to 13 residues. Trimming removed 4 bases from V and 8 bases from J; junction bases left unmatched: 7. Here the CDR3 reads CATSNDRVGEAFF. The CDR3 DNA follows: TGTGCCACCAGCAACGACAGGGTTGGAGAAGCTTTCTTT.

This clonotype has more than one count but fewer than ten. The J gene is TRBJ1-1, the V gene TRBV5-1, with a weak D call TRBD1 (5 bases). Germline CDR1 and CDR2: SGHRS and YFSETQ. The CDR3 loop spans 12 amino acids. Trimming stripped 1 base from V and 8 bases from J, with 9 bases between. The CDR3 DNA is TGCGCCAGCAGCTTGACCGACAGAGAAGCTTTCTTT. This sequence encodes CASSLTDREAFF.

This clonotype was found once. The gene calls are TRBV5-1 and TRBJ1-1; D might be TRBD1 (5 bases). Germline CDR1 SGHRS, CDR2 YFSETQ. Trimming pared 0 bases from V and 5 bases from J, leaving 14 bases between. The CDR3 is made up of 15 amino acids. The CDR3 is CASSLVVAEGTEAFF. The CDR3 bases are TGCGCCAGCAGCTTGGTGGTCGCAGAGGGGACTGAAGCTTTCTTT.

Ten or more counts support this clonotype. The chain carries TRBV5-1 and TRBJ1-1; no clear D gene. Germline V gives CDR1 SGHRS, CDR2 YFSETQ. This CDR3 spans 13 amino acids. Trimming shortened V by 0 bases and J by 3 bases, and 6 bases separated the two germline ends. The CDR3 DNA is TGCGCCAGCAGCTTGGGCCACGACACTGAAGCTTTCTTT. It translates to CASSLGHDTEAFF. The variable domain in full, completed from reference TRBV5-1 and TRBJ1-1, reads KAGVTQTPRYLIKTRGQQVTLSCSPISGHRSVSWYQQTPGQGLQFLFEYFSETQRNKGNFPGRFSGRQFSNSRSEMNVSTLELGDSALYLCASSLGHDTEAFFGQGTRLTVV.

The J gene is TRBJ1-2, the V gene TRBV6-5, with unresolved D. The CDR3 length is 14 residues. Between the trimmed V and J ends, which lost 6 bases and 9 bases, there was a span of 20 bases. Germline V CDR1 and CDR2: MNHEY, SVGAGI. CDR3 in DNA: TGTGCCAGCAGAACTCCAATGAGGGAGGATCGCTACACCTTC. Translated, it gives CASRTPMREDRYTF.

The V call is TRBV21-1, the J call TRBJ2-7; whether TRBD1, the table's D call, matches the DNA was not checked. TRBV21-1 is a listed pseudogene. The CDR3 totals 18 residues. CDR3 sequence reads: CARIYPRDRDLGPYEQYF. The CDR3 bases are TGTGCCAGGATCTATCCCCGGGACAGGGATTTGGGCCCCTACGAGCAGTACTTC.

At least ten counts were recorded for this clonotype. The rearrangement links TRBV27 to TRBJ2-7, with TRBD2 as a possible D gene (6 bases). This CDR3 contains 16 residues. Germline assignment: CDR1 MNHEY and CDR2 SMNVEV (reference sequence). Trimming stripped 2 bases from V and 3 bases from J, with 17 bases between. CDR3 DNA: TGTGCCAGCAGTTTAGCGGGGACGGGCGCCTTCTACGAGCAGTACTTC. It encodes CASSLAGTGAFYEQYF.

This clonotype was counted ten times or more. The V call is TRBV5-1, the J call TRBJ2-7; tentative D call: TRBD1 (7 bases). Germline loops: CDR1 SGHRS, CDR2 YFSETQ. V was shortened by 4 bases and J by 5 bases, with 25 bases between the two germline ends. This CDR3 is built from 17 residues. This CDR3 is CASSRGGGDALVDEQYF. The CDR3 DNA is TGCGCCAGCAGCCGCGGAGGGGGCGATGCCTTAGTGGACGAGCAGTACTTC.

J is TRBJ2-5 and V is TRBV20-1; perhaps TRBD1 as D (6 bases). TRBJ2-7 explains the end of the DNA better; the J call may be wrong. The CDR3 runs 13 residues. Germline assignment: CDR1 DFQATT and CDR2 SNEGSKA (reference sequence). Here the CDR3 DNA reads TGCAGTACCCGGATGGGACATCGTCTCGAGCAGTACTTC. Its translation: CSTRMGHRLEQYF.

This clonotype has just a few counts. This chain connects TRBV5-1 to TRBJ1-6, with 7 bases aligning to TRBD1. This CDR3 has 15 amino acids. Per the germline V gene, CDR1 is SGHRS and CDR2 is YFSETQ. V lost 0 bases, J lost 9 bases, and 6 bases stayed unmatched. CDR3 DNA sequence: TGCGCCAGCAGCTTGGAGGGCAGGGGGACTTCACCCCTCCACTTT. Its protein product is CASSLEGRGTSPLHF.

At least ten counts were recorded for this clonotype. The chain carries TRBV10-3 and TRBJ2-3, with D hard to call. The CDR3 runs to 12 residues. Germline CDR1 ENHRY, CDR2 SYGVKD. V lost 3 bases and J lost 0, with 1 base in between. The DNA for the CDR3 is TGTGCCATCAGTGACAGCACAGATACGCAGTATTTT. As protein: CAISDSTDTQYF.

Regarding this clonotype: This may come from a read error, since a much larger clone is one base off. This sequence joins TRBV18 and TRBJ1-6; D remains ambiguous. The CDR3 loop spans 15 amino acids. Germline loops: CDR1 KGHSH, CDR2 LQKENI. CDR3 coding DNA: TGTGCCAGCTCACCAAGTGAGGGCAACAATTCACCCCCCCACTTT. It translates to CASSPSEGNNSPPHF. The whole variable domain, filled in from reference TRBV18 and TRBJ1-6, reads NAGVMQNPRHLVRRRGQEARLRCSPMKGHSHVYWYRQLPEEGLKFMVYLQKENIIDESGMPKERFSAEFPKEGPSILRIQQVVRGDSAAYFCASSPSEGNNSPPHFGNGTRLTVT.

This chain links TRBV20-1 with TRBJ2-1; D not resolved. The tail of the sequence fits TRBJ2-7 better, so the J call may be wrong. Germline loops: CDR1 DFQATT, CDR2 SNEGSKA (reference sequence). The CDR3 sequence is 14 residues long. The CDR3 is CSARDSLIMGEQYF. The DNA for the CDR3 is TGCAGTGCTAGAGATTCCCTCATAATGGGGGAGCAGTACTTC.